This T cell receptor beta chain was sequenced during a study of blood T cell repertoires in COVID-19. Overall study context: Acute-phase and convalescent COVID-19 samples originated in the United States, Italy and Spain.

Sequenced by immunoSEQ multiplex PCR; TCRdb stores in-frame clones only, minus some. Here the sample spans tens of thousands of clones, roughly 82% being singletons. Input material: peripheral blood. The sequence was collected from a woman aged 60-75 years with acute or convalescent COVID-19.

The CDR3: CASSPQPGQPQHF. CDR3 DNA: TGTGCCAGCAGCCCCCAGCCAGGTCAGCCCCAGCATTTT. J is TRBJ1-5 and V is TRBV7-3; D remains unclear. The CDR3 is made up of 13 amino acids. V lost 5 bases, J lost 6 bases, and 11 bases lay in between. Germline V gene sequence: CDR1 SGHTA, CDR2 FQGTGA.